The 21 T cell receptor beta chains given below trace back to one sample, sequenced in a study of OX40 agonist ivuxolimab in advanced cancers. Clones were sequenced by immunoSEQ multiplex PCR, and TCRdb holds only the in-frame ones, with some missing. The table has around 76,000 clones, roughly 85% seen once; the top ten hold approximately 2.8%. The source material was CD4+ or CD8+ T cells sorted from blood, sampled in a trial of the OX40 agonist ivuxolimab. The receptors were sampled from an adult with an advanced solid tumor such as melanoma, head and neck, liver or kidney cancer.

V is TRBV18 and J is TRBJ1-2; unclear D gene. The V end lost 3 bases, the J end lost 1 base, and 9 bases lay between the germline ends. Germline CDR1 and CDR2: KGHSH and LQKENI. The CDR3 spans 14 residues. This CDR3 reads CASSPFEFNYGYTF. The CDR3 DNA is TGTGCCAGCTCACCGTTCGAATTTAACTATGGCTACACCTTC.

This chain connects TRBV18 to TRBJ1-5, with 8 positions matching TRBD1. Germline assignment: CDR1 KGHSH and CDR2 LQKENI. V gave up 5 bases and J gave up 3 bases; unmatched junction bases: 6. This CDR3 contains 15 residues. The CDR3 here is CASSTGQGYNQPQHF. The CDR3 DNA sequence: TGTGCCAGCTCAACTGGACAGGGCTACAATCAGCCCCAGCATTTT.

This chain uses TRBV9 with TRBJ2-3, with TRBD2 identical over 8 bases. The CDR3 is 14 residues long. V lost 6 bases, J lost 5 bases, and 8 bases stayed unmatched. Germline CDR1 reads SGDLS; CDR2 reads YYNGEE. CDR3 residues: CASNGGDSRDTQYF. The CDR3 DNA sequence: TGTGCCAGCAACGGGGGGGATTCACGAGATACGCAGTATTTT.

This clone appeared a few times. V is TRBV5-8 and J is TRBJ1-2, with D unclear. From germline, CDR1 is SGHTS and CDR2 YDEGEE. Deletions cut 4 bases from V and 2 bases from J, with 15 bases between. This CDR3 has 15 amino acids. In DNA, the CDR3 is TGTGCCAGCAGCCACACTTCGACGTACAACTATGGCTACACCTTC. Its protein is CASSHTSTYNYGYTF.

The J gene is TRBJ1-4, the V gene TRBV19; D is possibly TRBD1 (5 bases). The CDR3 has 16 amino acids. The germline V gene has CDR1 LNHDA and CDR2 SQIVND (reference sequence). With 4 bases removed from V and 6 bases from J, the gap between germline ends came to 18 bases. This CDR3 reads CASSKGPGTKDEKLFF. DNA of the CDR3: TGTGCCAGTAGTAAGGGGCCTGGGACGAAGGATGAAAAACTGTTTTTT.

For the CDR3, the DNA is TGTGCCAGCAGCCGTAGCGGGGGCGCAGATACGCAGTATTTT. Translated, it gives CASSRSGGADTQYF. The V gene is TRBV5-4, the J gene TRBJ2-3, with 9 bases fitting TRBD2. Germline CDR1 SGHNT, CDR2 YYREEE (reference sequence). There are 14 residues in the CDR3. Trimming at V came to 4 bases and at J to 4 bases, leaving 4 bases not matched to a gene.

The V gene is TRBV9, the J gene TRBJ1-1, with a possible D match to TRBD1 (6 bases). The V end was cut by 6 bases, the J end by 2 bases, with 14 bases between. There are 14 residues in the CDR3. The germline V gene has CDR1 SGDLS and CDR2 YYNGEE. CDR3: CASNIQGSNTEAFF. CDR3 bases: TGTGCCAGCAACATACAGGGATCAAACACTGAAGCTTTCTTT.

The V gene is TRBV7-3, the J gene TRBJ1-2, with unresolved D. This CDR3 spans 14 amino acids. In germline, CDR1 is SGHTA, CDR2 FQGTGA. The ends were cut back, 5 bases at V and 2 bases at J, with 12 bases in the middle. CDR3 protein: CASSHPGANYGYTF. For the CDR3, the DNA is TGTGCCAGCAGCCACCCGGGAGCAAACTATGGCTACACCTTC.

The J gene is TRBJ2-7, the V gene TRBV7-2; no clear D. CDR1 and CDR2 from the germline V gene are SGHTA and FQGNSA. Trimming shortened V by 5 bases and J by 0 bases, and 11 bases separated the two germline ends. The CDR3 totals 14 residues. The CDR3 sequence: CASSAVQHSYEQYF. CDR3 sequence (DNA): TGTGCCAGCAGCGCCGTACAGCACTCCTACGAGCAGTACTTC.

The gene calls are TRBV19 and TRBJ1-1; weak D call: TRBD1 (5 bases). V lost 4 bases, J lost 7 bases, and 16 bases lay in between. Germline CDR1 reads LNHDA; CDR2 reads SQIVND (reference sequence). CDR3 size: 14 residues. This chain's CDR3 is CASSTQGATDEAFF. The CDR3 DNA follows: TGTGCCAGTAGTACCCAAGGGGCAACGGATGAAGCTTTCTTT.

This clone was recorded a few times. The chain is built from TRBV27 and TRBJ1-1; D unclear. Per germline, CDR1 MNHEY and CDR2 SMNVEV (reference sequence). The CDR3 runs to 13 residues. The V end lost 5 bases, the J end lost 4 bases, and 11 bases lay between the germline ends. CDR3 sequence (DNA): TGTGCCAGCAGTATGGAGATTTCCACTGAAGCTTTCTTT. This sequence encodes CASSMEISTEAFF.

Only one count was recorded for this clone. V is TRBV6-6 and J is TRBJ1-3; D is ambiguous. Germline CDR1 is MNHNY and CDR2 is SVGAGI (reference sequence). V lost 10 bases to trimming and J lost 1 base, with 11 bases between them. The CDR3 consists of 13 residues. The CDR3 here is CATLARSGNTIYF. CDR3 sequence (DNA): TGTGCCACCCTGGCCAGATCTGGAAACACCATATATTTT.

The CDR3 DNA reads TGTGCCAGCAGCCAAGAAGAAGGGGTCGAGCAGTACTTC. Its translation is CASSQEEGVEQYF. The chain combines TRBV14 with TRBJ2-7, with D possibly TRBD1 on 5 matching bases. Between the trimmed V and J ends, which lost 0 bases and 6 bases, there was a span of 9 bases. Germline V lookup: CDR1 SGHDN, CDR2 FVKESK. The CDR3 length is 13 residues.

The CDR3 is CATRRGQLGEQYF. CDR3 bases: TGTGCCACTAGAAGGGGCCAACTAGGGGAGCAGTACTTC. J is TRBJ2-7 and V is TRBV6-6, with D perhaps being TRBD1 or TRBD2 (5 bases each). V was shortened by 10 bases and J by 7 bases, with 20 bases between the two germline ends. The CDR3 consists of 13 residues. Germline lookup yields CDR1 MNHNY and CDR2 SVGAGI (reference sequence).

The gene calls are TRBV7-3 and TRBJ1-1; D is unresolved. The germline V and J ends were trimmed by 1 base and 1 base, with 4 bases remaining between them. Germline assignment: CDR1 SGHTA and CDR2 FQGTGA. The CDR3 extends over 13 amino acids. The CDR3 loop reads CASSLMPNTEAFF. In nucleotides, the CDR3 is TGTGCCAGCAGCTTAATGCCGAACACTGAAGCTTTCTTT. Using reference TRBV7-3 and TRBJ1-1 for the parts outside the CDR3, the full variable domain is GAGVSQTPSNKVTEKGKYVELRCDPISGHTALYWYRQSLGQGPEFLIYFQGTGAADDSGLPNDRFFAVRPEGSVSTLKIQRTERGDSAVYLCASSLMPNTEAFFGQGTRLTVV.

This chain connects TRBV6-1 to TRBJ2-2, with D maybe TRBD2 (6 bases). V lost 5 bases and J 7 bases, leaving 8 bases between the germline ends. The germline V gene encodes CDR1 MNHNS and CDR2 SASEGT. The CDR3 length is 12 residues. The CDR3 loop reads CASSRRDGELFF. For the CDR3, the DNA is TGTGCCAGCAGTCGGAGGGACGGGGAGCTGTTTTTT.

This clone was picked up one time. The gene calls are TRBV6-1 and TRBJ1-2; 11 bases line up with TRBD1. This CDR3 has 16 amino acids. J gave up 5 bases and V 4 bases, and 9 bases lay outside the gene matches. Germline values: CDR1 MNHNS, CDR2 SASEGT. Here the CDR3 reads CASSAFGQGARYGYTF. The CDR3 DNA reads as TGTGCCAGCAGTGCATTCGGACAGGGGGCTCGGTATGGCTACACCTTC.

The gene calls are TRBV15 and TRBJ1-5, with D maybe TRBD1 (6 bases). Germline V lookup: CDR1 LNHNV, CDR2 YYDKDF (reference sequence). This CDR3 region has 15 residues. The V and J ends lost 1 base and 8 bases respectively, with 15 bases between them. In nucleotides, the CDR3 is TGTGCCACCAGCAGAGGGAAGGGAGGGGGTAAGCCCCAGCATTTT. It translates to CATSRGKGGGKPQHF.

This chain uses TRBV7-2 with TRBJ1-2; 10 bases line up with TRBD1. Germline V gene sequence: CDR1 SGHTA, CDR2 FQGNSA. With 5 bases clipped from V and 5 bases from J, the junction kept 11 bases outside the gene matches. The CDR3 runs to 16 residues. The CDR3 DNA follows: TGTGCCAGCAGCCCTGGGGCAGACAGGGGGCATTATGGCTACACCTTC. Its protein product is CASSPGADRGHYGYTF.

The chain uses TRBV4-1 and TRBJ1-4, with D maybe TRBD1 (5 bases). The CDR3 length is 15 residues. The V end lost 1 base, the J end lost 6 bases, and 12 bases lay between the germline ends. Germline V gene sequence: CDR1 MGHRA, CDR2 YSYEKL. The CDR3 nucleotides read TGCGCCAGCAGCCAAGGGTCAGGGCCCGATGAAAAACTGTTTTTT. Translation: CASSQGSGPDEKLFF.

As DNA, the CDR3 is TGTGCCAGCAGTTACGACACTGAAGCTTTCTTT. Protein sequence: CASSYDTEAFF. The chain has TRBV28 and TRBJ1-1; D unresolved. Germline CDR1 MDHEN, CDR2 SYDVKM. This CDR3 has 11 amino acids. V was cut by 4 bases and J by 3 bases, with 3 bases left in between.